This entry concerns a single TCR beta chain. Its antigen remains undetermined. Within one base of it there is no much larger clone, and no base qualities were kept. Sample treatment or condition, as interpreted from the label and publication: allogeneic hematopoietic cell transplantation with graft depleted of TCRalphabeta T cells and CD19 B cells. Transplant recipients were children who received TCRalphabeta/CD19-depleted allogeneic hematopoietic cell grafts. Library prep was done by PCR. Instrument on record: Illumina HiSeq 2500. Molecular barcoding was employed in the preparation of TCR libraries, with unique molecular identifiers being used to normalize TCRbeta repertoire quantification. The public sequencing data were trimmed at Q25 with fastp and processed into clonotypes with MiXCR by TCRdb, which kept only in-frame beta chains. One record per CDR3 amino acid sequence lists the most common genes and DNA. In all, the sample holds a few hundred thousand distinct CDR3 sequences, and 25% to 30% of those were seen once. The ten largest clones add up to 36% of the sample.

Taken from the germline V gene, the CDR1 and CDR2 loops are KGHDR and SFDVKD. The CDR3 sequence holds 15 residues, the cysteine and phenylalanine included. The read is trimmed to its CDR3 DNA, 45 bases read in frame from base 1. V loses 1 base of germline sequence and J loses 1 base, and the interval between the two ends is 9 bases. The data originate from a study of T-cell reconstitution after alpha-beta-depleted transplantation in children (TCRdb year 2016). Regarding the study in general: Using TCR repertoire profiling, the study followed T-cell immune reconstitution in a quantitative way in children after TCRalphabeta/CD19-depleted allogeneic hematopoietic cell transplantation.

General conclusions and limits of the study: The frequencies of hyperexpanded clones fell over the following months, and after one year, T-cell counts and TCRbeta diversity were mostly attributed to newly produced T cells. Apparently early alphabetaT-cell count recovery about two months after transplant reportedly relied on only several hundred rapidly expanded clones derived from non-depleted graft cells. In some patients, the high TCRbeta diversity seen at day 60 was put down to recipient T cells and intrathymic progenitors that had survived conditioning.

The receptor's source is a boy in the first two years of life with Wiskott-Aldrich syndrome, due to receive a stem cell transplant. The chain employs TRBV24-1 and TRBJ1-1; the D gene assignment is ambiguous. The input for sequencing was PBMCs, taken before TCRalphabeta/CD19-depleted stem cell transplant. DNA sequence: TGTGCCACCAGTGATTTATCCGGGAGGAACACTGAAGCTTTCTTT. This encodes CATSDLSGRNTEAFF.